This TCR beta chain was retrieved from a study of blood T cell repertoires in COVID-19. Study-level background: Both acute and convalescent COVID-19 samples were obtained from the United States, Italy and Spain.

Looked up from germline, CDR1 is MNHEY and CDR2 is SVGAGI. Deletions cut 5 bases from V and 0 bases from J, with 11 bases between. This CDR3 has 15 residues. In the study's own analysis: Reference gene primer amplification gave nucleated cell count estimates. The assay was immunoSEQ multiplex PCR, and TCRdb's table has in-frame clones only and misses some. Clone size and the V and J calls come from that table; the DNA yielded D and trimming. The sample has around 260,000 clones, 70% to 90% seen once. Participant ages covered about 18 to 89 years across about 22 US areas. Cohort 3 recovery required two negative PCRs, clearance, or symptom resolution.

This rearrangement joins TRBV6-5 to TRBJ2-1; no clear D. The TCR comes from a woman in her thirties who had recovered from COVID-19. Sequencing was carried out using PBMCs or T cells enriched from blood (not recorded which). CDR3 in DNA: TGTGCCAGCAGTCGAATGGCAAACTCCTACAATGAGCAGTTCTTC. It encodes CASSRMANSYNEQFF.